This T cell receptor (beta chain) was sequenced in a study of T cell changes during pregnancy in multiple sclerosis. Data came from immunoSEQ multiplex PCR; TCRdb stores just in-frame clones and leaves some out. Found here are around 95,000 clones, 92% of them singletons; the top ten hold approximately 2.2%. This CDR3 has 13 amino acids. Unmatched junction bases numbered 3, after V lost 2 bases and J lost 6 bases. Per the germline V gene, CDR1 is MNHEY and CDR2 is SVGAGI. J is TRBJ1-2 and V is TRBV6-5, with TRBD1 matching 7 bases. The material sequenced was peripheral blood, taken after pregnancy. The sequence was collected from a female donor in good health, enrolled as a control in a pregnancy study. CDR3 sequence (DNA): TGTGCCAGCAGTTACCTCAGGGGGGATGGCTACACCTTC. Translated, it gives CASSYLRGDGYTF.